Listed below are T cell receptor beta chains from one sample, sequenced in a study of blood T cell repertoires in COVID-19. Generated by immunoSEQ multiplex PCR, the TCRdb table keeps only in-frame clones and is missing some. The sample consists of 200,000 to 250,000 clones, over 70% of them appearing once. Sequencing was carried out using peripheral blood. The source is a woman between 65 and 79 years old with acute or convalescent COVID-19. The CDR3 runs from the conserved cysteine through the conserved F or W. Each record gives: V gene, J gene, clone size, D gene, CDR3 DNA, CDR3 protein. D genes are given only for firm matches. For some rows the clone size is stated as once, few or many, or as a class when expanded; others skip it.

V: TRBV6-1; J: TRBJ2-5; size: few; D: TRBD2; DNA: TGTGCCAGCAGTGGGGGGCTAGCGGGAGTGAGGGAGACCCAGTACTTC; CDR3: CASSGGLAGVRETQYF
V: TRBV28; J: TRBJ1-1; size: once; D: TRBD1; DNA: TGTGCCAGCAAAATGAGGGGGCTTTCGGGAACTGAAGCTTTCTTT; CDR3: CASKMRGLSGTEAFF
V: TRBV10-1; J: TRBJ2-7; size: -; D: -; DNA: TGCGCCAGCCCCAGGGGTGCCTACGAGCAGTACTTC; CDR3: CASPRGAYEQYF
V: TRBV27; J: TRBJ2-7; size: -; D: TRBD1; DNA: TGTGCCAGCAGTTTATCGCTCGGGACAGGTCTTAGCACCGGCGAGCAGTACTTC; CDR3: CASSLSLGTGLSTGEQYF
V: TRBV29-1; J: TRBJ2-5; size: -; D: -; DNA: TGCAGCGTTGCCGACAGGCAAGAGACCCAGTACTTC; CDR3: CSVADRQETQYF
V: TRBV15; J: TRBJ2-7; size: -; D: TRBD1; DNA: TGTGCCACCAGCAGGGGGGTGGGACAGTCATCCTACGAGCAGTACTTC; CDR3: CATSRGVGQSSYEQYF
V: TRBV11-2; J: TRBJ1-2; size: -; D: -; DNA: TGTGCCAGCAGCTTAGGGCCTCCGGGACTGCAAAGCTATGGCTACACCTTC; CDR3: CASSLGPPGLQSYGYTF
V: TRBV7-3; J: TRBJ2-3; size: -; D: TRBD2; DNA: TGTGCCAGCAGCGCTATACCGGGACTAGCGGCAGATACGCAGTATTTT; CDR3: CASSAIPGLAADTQYF
V: TRBV12-3/TRBV12-4; J: TRBJ1-5; size: -; D: TRBD1; DNA: TGTGCCAGCAGTCCAGGGGGTCGTCGGCCCCAGCATTTT; CDR3: CASSPGGRRPQHF
V: TRBV30; J: TRBJ2-7; size: -; D: TRBD2; DNA: TGTGCCTGGACCCTATCGGGACTACCGACTTACGAGCAGTACTTC; CDR3: CAWTLSGLPTYEQYF
V: TRBV7-9; J: TRBJ2-2; size: -; D: -; DNA: TGTGCCAGCAGCTTTCGCAGGGGCGAGACCGGGGAGCTGTTTTTT; CDR3: CASSFRRGETGELFF
V: TRBV7-3; J: TRBJ1-1; size: -; D: TRBD1; DNA: TGTGCCAGCAGCCTCTCGGGACAGGTGAACACTGAAGCTTTCTTT; CDR3: CASSLSGQVNTEAFF
V: TRBV10-3; J: TRBJ2-7; size: -; D: TRBD1; DNA: TGTGCCATCCAGGGACAGGACTACGAGCAGTACTTC; CDR3: CAIQGQDYEQYF
V: TRBV27; J: TRBJ2-5; size: -; D: TRBD2; DNA: TGTGCCAGCAGGCGAGCGGGACTAGCGGGAGTTGGGCAAGAGACCCAGTACTTC; CDR3: CASRRAGLAGVGQETQYF
V: TRBV28; J: TRBJ2-3; size: few; D: TRBD2; DNA: TGTGCCAGCAGTTTAGCGGGAGGGATGGGCGATACGCAGTATTTT; CDR3: CASSLAGGMGDTQYF
V: TRBV7-2; J: TRBJ2-1; size: -; D: TRBD2; DNA: TGTGCCAGCAGCTTAGCGGTTTGGGGAGCGGGGGAATACAATGAGCAGTTCTTC; CDR3: CASSLAVWGAGEYNEQFF
V: TRBV5-6; J: TRBJ1-2; size: -; D: TRBD1; DNA: TGTGCCAGCAGCAGCCAGGGACAGGGCATCTATGGCTACACCTTC; CDR3: CASSSQGQGIYGYTF
V: TRBV27; J: TRBJ1-2; size: -; D: TRBD1; DNA: TGTGCCAGCAGTTCTACTTCCGGGACAGGGGGGGGCAACTATGGCTACACCTTC; CDR3: CASSSTSGTGGGNYGYTF
V: TRBV5-4; J: TRBJ1-2; size: -; D: -; DNA: TGTGCCAGCAGCTCAGTAGGGGACTATGGCTACACCTTC; CDR3: CASSSVGDYGYTF
V: TRBV24-1; J: TRBJ1-2; size: -; D: -; DNA: TGTGCCACCAGTGATACAAGACAGTTCTATGGCTACACCTTC; CDR3: CATSDTRQFYGYTF
V: TRBV9; J: TRBJ2-1; size: -; D: TRBD2; DNA: TGTGCCAGCAGCGGCCCTAGCGGGAGTTCCTACAATGAGCAGTTCTTC; CDR3: CASSGPSGSSYNEQFF
V: TRBV10-3; J: TRBJ2-1; size: -; D: -; DNA: TGTGCCATCAGTGACCCCGCTAGCGTGAGCTCCTACAATGAGCAGTTCTTC; CDR3: CAISDPASVSSYNEQFF
V: TRBV19; J: TRBJ2-1; size: few; D: -; DNA: TGTGCCAGTATGGGACTTAAGCCCTACAATGAGCAGTTCTTC; CDR3: CASMGLKPYNEQFF
V: TRBV2; J: TRBJ1-1; size: -; D: TRBD1; DNA: TGTGCCAGCAGTCTGGAGACAGGGCCTGAAGCTTTCTTT; CDR3: CASSLETGPEAFF
V: TRBV3-1/TRBV3-2; J: TRBJ2-3; size: -; D: -; DNA: TGTGCCAGCAGCCAACCAATGGGGGCGGATACGCAGTATTTT; CDR3: CASSQPMGADTQYF
V: TRBV9; J: TRBJ2-2; size: few; D: TRBD2; DNA: TGTGCCAGCAGCGTAGTTGGCGGGAGAGACACCGGGGAGCTGTTTTTT; CDR3: CASSVVGGRDTGELFF
V: TRBV6-4; J: TRBJ2-1; size: -; D: TRBD1; DNA: TGTGCCACCACGGGGCGGACAGGGGGAAATGAGCAGTTCTTC; CDR3: CATTGRTGGNEQFF
V: TRBV6-2/TRBV6-3; J: TRBJ1-5; size: -; D: -; DNA: TGTGCCAGCAGTTATGACCTTAACAGGGAATATAGCAATCAGCCCCAGCATTTT; CDR3: CASSYDLNREYSNQPQHF
V: TRBV7-9; J: TRBJ2-1; size: -; D: -; DNA: TGTGCCAGCAGCTTAGCAGGGCCGAGGGTACAACCCTCCTACAATGAGCAGTTCTTC; CDR3: CASSLAGPRVQPSYNEQFF